These 2 T cell receptor beta chains were sequenced from one sample in a study of blood T cells in healthy people across ages. Through a sample-barcoded 5' primer and a J-beta primer mix, a second PCR was run for roughly 6 to 11 cycles. A single record per CDR3 protein comes from TCRdb applying MiXCR to the 5' RACE reads. The sample has about 1,600,000 distinct CDR3 sequences, roughly 40% seen once. What was sequenced was blood. Receptor source: a woman in her late teens or twenties in good health.

The chain is built from TRBV11-2 and TRBJ2-3, with a possible D match to TRBD2 (5 bases). Germline CDR1 is SGHAT and CDR2 is FQNNGV. The CDR3 totals 18 residues. The V gene lost 1 base and the J gene lost 0 bases, with 17 bases spanning the gap. The CDR3 DNA follows: TGTGCCAGCAGCTTAGGTGCTAGCTGGGCCGGTAGCACAGATACGCAGTATTTT. This gives the protein CASSLGASWAGSTDTQYF.

This clonotype was seen only a few times. This chain uses TRBV20-1 with TRBJ1-1; D ambiguous. The germline V and J ends were trimmed by 6 bases and 0 bases, with 8 bases remaining between them. CDR3 length equals 12 residues. The germline V gene has CDR1 DFQATT and CDR2 SNEGSKA (reference sequence). The CDR3 nucleotides read TGCAGTGCCCCTGAGATGAACACTGAAGCTTTCTTT. Translated: CSAPEMNTEAFF.